This T cell receptor (beta chain) emerged from a study of tumor and adjacent non-tumor tissue in lung cancer. Study overall: The cohort had approximately 13 adenocarcinoma, a couple of squamous cell and 1 small cell patients.

General study findings and limits: Shorter survival was associated with higher TCR diversity in tumors. Top 100 clones took a larger repertoire share in normal lung. Tumor tissue had significantly higher TCR diversity than normal lung.

TCRbeta libraries were built with three rounds of nested PCR, modified from ARM-PCR. TCRdb reprocessed the multiplex PCR reads via MiXCR and lists one record per CDR3 protein. The sample contains approximately 100,000 distinct CDR3 sequences, 60% to 80% of which appear only once. This clonotype was found many times. Its specificity is unknown. This sample's RNA came from whole unsorted tissue. Distant lung tissue was collected more than 3 cm away from the tumor edge. Germline CDR1 reads MNHEY; CDR2 reads SVGEGT. The CDR3 spans 16 residues. V was clipped by 6 bases and J by 1 base; unmatched bases: 9. The chain uses TRBV6-2 or TRBV6-3 and TRBJ2-5; 9 nucleotides line up with TRBD2. The sequenced sample was distant non-tumor lung tissue. The clonotype originates from a man aged 55-75 years with non-small cell lung cancer. The CDR3 region has the DNA TGTGCCAGCAGCCGACAACGGACTAGCGTCCAAGAGACCCAGTACTTC. This gives the protein CASSRQRTSVQETQYF.